One and the same sample provided the 7 T cell receptor beta chains below, sequenced in a study of cytomegalovirus exposure and HLA in healthy donors. In the PCR, 60 Vbeta and 13 Jbeta primers were used. TCRdb's table, derived via immunoSEQ multiplex PCR, lists solely in-frame clones and lacks some. Altogether 100,000 to 150,000 clones are present, 60% to 75% being singletons, with the ten largest covering around 4%. Material for sequencing was PBMCs. The receptors derive from a woman aged 50 to 65 in good health and CMV-seropositive.

The chain recombines TRBV9 with TRBJ2-3; D is unclear. V lost 3 bases, J lost 1 base, and 12 bases lay in between. Germline lookup yields CDR1 SGDLS and CDR2 YYNGEE. The CDR3 has 15 residues. The CDR3 region has the DNA TGTGCCAGCAGCGAAACCCACCGGGGCACAGATACGCAGTATTTT. It yields the protein CASSETHRGTDTQYF.

V and J are TRBV4-1 and TRBJ2-7; TRBD2 is a possible D gene (6 bases). This CDR3 has 15 amino acids. The V and J ends lost 5 bases and 4 bases respectively, with 18 bases between them. The germline gives CDR1 MGHRA, CDR2 YSYEKL. The CDR3: CASSFRLGLGYEQYF. CDR3 nucleotide sequence: TGCGCCAGCAGCTTCCGACTAGGCTTAGGGTACGAGCAGTACTTC.

This clone was picked up a small number of times. The V and J genes are TRBV7-9 and TRBJ2-3; perhaps TRBD1 as D (6 bases). Per germline, CDR1 SEHNR and CDR2 FQNEAQ (reference sequence). The CDR3 extends over 13 amino acids. V lost 1 base to trimming and J lost 6 bases, with 8 bases between them. For the CDR3, the DNA is TGTGCCAGCAGCTTAGGCCAGGGGGATACGCAGTATTTT. It encodes CASSLGQGDTQYF.

This clone was seen only a few times. J is TRBJ2-1 and V is TRBV10-3; D might be TRBD1 (5 bases). The CDR3 covers 16 residues. V was trimmed by 8 bases and J by 6 bases, leaving 23 bases between them. CDR1 and CDR2 (germline): ENHRY, SYGVKD. The chain's CDR3 is CAIAPGRDLLGNEQFF. CDR3 sequence (DNA): TGTGCCATCGCCCCAGGCAGGGATCTTCTAGGCAATGAGCAGTTCTTC.

The CDR3 DNA sequence: TGTGCCGCTGGGGAGGGAGTTACCAATCAGCCCCAGCATTTT. Protein: CAAGEGVTNQPQHF. The chain recombines TRBV10-3 with TRBJ1-5; D gene uncertain. This CDR3 spans 14 amino acids. Per germline, CDR1 ENHRY and CDR2 SYGVKD. The germline V and J ends were trimmed by 11 bases and 3 bases, with 17 bases remaining between them.

The chain has TRBV7-9 and TRBJ1-2; 10 positions agree with TRBD1. V lost 4 bases and J lost 6; bases outside the gene matches: 5. The CDR3 has 14 amino acids. Per the germline V gene, CDR1 is SEHNR and CDR2 is FQNEAQ (reference sequence). The CDR3 coding sequence is TGTGCCAGCAGCTCCCCGACAGGGGGCGATGGCTACACCTTC. Amino acid sequence: CASSSPTGGDGYTF. Looking up the rest from reference TRBV7-9 and TRBJ1-2 gives the full variable domain: DTGVSQNPRHKITKRGQNVTFRCDPISEHNRLYWYRQTLGQGPEFLTYFQNEAQLEKSRLLSDRFSAERPKGSFSTLEIQRTEQGDSAMYLCASSSPTGGDGYTFGSGTRLTVV.

This clone was seen a handful of times. V and J are TRBV25-1 and TRBJ1-3, with a weak D call TRBD1 (6 bases). The CDR3 extends over 15 amino acids. The V gene lost 4 bases and the J gene lost 7 bases, with 17 bases spanning the gap. The germline V gene has CDR1 MGHDK and CDR2 SYGVNS. The CDR3 sequence: CASSAQRDIGNTIYF. The DNA for the CDR3 is TGTGCCAGCAGTGCCCAAAGGGACATCGGGAACACCATATATTTT.